The source of this T cell receptor beta chain is a study of T-cell memory formation after mild COVID-19. General observations from the study: Later expanders leaned CD4+, whereas day 15 to 85 contracting clones were balanced CD4/CD8. Contracting CD4+ clones lay largely in CM and EM, with CD8+ ones residing in EMRA.

Via MiXCR, TCRdb re-called the 5' RACE reads, giving one row per CDR3 protein. The repertoire holds over 450,000 distinct CDR3 sequences, with around 20% as singletons. There are a few counts of this clonotype. What it binds is unknown. The CDR3 length is 15 residues. J lost 8 bases, V lost 1 base, and 8 bases had no gene match. The sequencing input was PBMCs or a T cell subset sorted from them (not recorded which). The clonotype originates from an adult woman who had mild COVID-19 (a few samples of this study predate the infection). Cell type and time point are not known. The V gene is TRBV12-3 or TRBV12-4, the J gene TRBJ1-2; 9 bases map to TRBD1. CDR3: CASSLDSGTGIGYTF. The CDR3 DNA reads as TGTGCCAGCAGTTTAGATTCCGGGACAGGGATCGGCTACACCTTC.